The 23 T cell receptor beta chains given below trace back to one sample, sequenced in a study of blood T cell repertoires in COVID-19 (dated by TCRdb to the early 2020s). The library was obtained by the immunoSEQ multiplex PCR assay. Entries here come from immuneACCESS through TCRdb and include only in-frame sequences with V and J called. Some clones fail to appear in such tables; in the studies checked, an unresolved V gene covers under half of the shortfall, and the cause of the remainder is unknown. The sample table records 200,000 to 250,000 clones; 83% of these occur just once. The biggest ten clones account for around 5.9% of the sample. Sequencing was performed on peripheral blood. The receptors come from a human donor in a cohort sampled during active COVID-19.

This sequence joins TRBV11-3 and TRBJ1-1, with unresolved D. CDR1 and CDR2 from the germline V gene are SGHNT and YENEEA. The ends were cut back, 1 base at V and 3 bases at J, with 6 bases in the middle. This CDR3 comprises 13 residues. CDR3 in DNA: TGTGCCAGCAGCTTAGGGACTCACACTGAAGCTTTCTTT. Its translation is CASSLGTHTEAFF. The whole variable domain, remainder taken from reference TRBV11-3 and TRBJ1-1, is EAGVVQSPRYKIIEKKQPVAFWCNPISGHNTLYWYLQNLGQGPELLIRYENEEAVDDSQLPKDRFSAERLKGVDSTLKIQPAELGDSAVYLCASSLGTHTEAFFGQGTRLTVV.

This clone was observed many times. The chain employs TRBV14 and TRBJ1-4; weak D call: TRBD1 (6 bases). The CDR3 contains 14 residues. Per germline, CDR1 SGHDN and CDR2 FVKESK. The V end lost 4 bases, the J end lost 10 bases, and 16 bases lay between the germline ends. CDR3 sequence reads: CASSLNRETGKLFF. CDR3 DNA sequence: TGTGCCAGCAGCCTCAACAGGGAGACAGGAAAACTGTTTTTT.

This clone was found a few times. This rearrangement joins TRBV7-2 to TRBJ2-5; 7 bases are a match to TRBD2. The V gene's germline CDR1 is SGHTA and CDR2 FQGNSA. The CDR3 length is 18 residues. J gave up 1 base and V 4 bases, and 15 bases lay outside the gene matches. The CDR3 loop is CASSSNPFLAESQETQYF. In DNA form, the CDR3 reads TGTGCCAGCAGCTCTAACCCCTTTCTAGCGGAAAGCCAAGAGACCCAGTACTTC.

The chain combines TRBV10-1 with TRBJ1-2; no clear D gene. V dropped 2 bases and J dropped 8 bases, with 12 bases sitting between them. The CDR3 covers 13 residues. Germline V gives CDR1 WNHNN, CDR2 SYGVQD (reference sequence). CDR3 DNA sequence: TGCGCCAGCAGTGAGGGGCCCGGAGGGGGCTACACCTTC. This translates into CASSEGPGGGYTF.

The chain carries TRBV11-2 and TRBJ1-4, with TRBD1 matching over 10 bases. Germline-derived CDR1 and CDR2 are SGHAT and FQNNGV. With V trimmed by 5 bases and J by 3 bases, 15 bases remained unmatched. The CDR3 runs 19 residues. For the CDR3, the DNA is TGTGCCAGCAGCCCATCCCGGGACAGGGGAGGACGGGCTAATGAAAAACTGTTTTTT. As protein: CASSPSRDRGGRANEKLFF.

This chain's CDR3 is CASSSGTGNGNTIYF. The CDR3 DNA reads TGTGCCAGCAGCTCCGGGACAGGGAACGGAAACACCATATATTTT. The rearrangement uses TRBV11-3 and TRBJ1-3; 9 bases line up with TRBD1. V lost 4 bases to trimming and J lost 4 bases; unmatched junction nucleotides: 5. CDR1 and CDR2 (germline): SGHNT, YENEEA. CDR3 length: 15 residues. The full variable domain, rest sourced from reference TRBV11-3 and TRBJ1-3, is EAGVVQSPRYKIIEKKQPVAFWCNPISGHNTLYWYLQNLGQGPELLIRYENEEAVDDSQLPKDRFSAERLKGVDSTLKIQPAELGDSAVYLCASSSGTGNGNTIYFGEGSWLTVV.

The V and J genes are TRBV5-1 and TRBJ1-6; D unresolved. The CDR3 contains 15 residues. Per the germline V gene, CDR1 is SGHRS and CDR2 is YFSETQ. Trimming left V 1 base short and J 8 bases short, with 13 bases between. CDR3 region: CASSLWSGSDSPLHF. The CDR3 DNA reads as TGCGCCAGCAGCTTGTGGTCGGGTAGTGATTCACCCCTCCACTTT.

This clone was seen repeatedly, ten times or more. The genes are TRBV5-1 and TRBJ2-1, with 8 positions matching TRBD1. After removal of 0 bases from V and 7 bases from J, the junction contained 6 bases not matched to a gene. This CDR3 is 15 amino acids long. Per the germline V gene, CDR1 is SGHRS and CDR2 is YFSETQ. In DNA, the CDR3 is TGCGCCAGCAGCTTGGCCGTAAGACAGGGGAATGAGCAGTTCTTC. This gives the protein CASSLAVRQGNEQFF.

The gene calls are TRBV4-2 and TRBJ1-2; D gene ambiguous. CDR1 and CDR2 from the germline V gene are LGHNA and YNFKEQ. Trimming left V 0 bases short and J 4 bases short, with 9 bases between. This CDR3 spans 14 amino acids. The CDR3 region is CASSQDTQTYGYTF. The CDR3 nucleotides are TGTGCCAGCAGCCAAGATACACAGACCTATGGCTACACCTTC.

J is TRBJ2-3 and V is TRBV7-9; D ambiguous. The germline V gene has CDR1 SEHNR and CDR2 FQNEAQ (reference sequence). The V end was cut by 1 base, the J end by 2 bases, with 10 bases between. The CDR3 has 15 residues. This CDR3 reads CASSLVWQNTDTQYF. Written as DNA, the CDR3 is TGTGCCAGCAGCTTAGTTTGGCAGAACACAGATACGCAGTATTTT.

J is TRBJ1-6 and V is TRBV19; TRBD1 matches at 7 bases. The germline gives CDR1 LNHDA, CDR2 SQIVND (reference sequence). With 5 bases clipped from V and 6 bases from J, the junction kept 7 bases outside the gene matches. There are 15 residues in the CDR3. CDR3 loop: CASSDRVGPNSPLHF. The CDR3 DNA reads TGTGCCAGTAGTGACAGGGTCGGACCTAATTCACCCCTCCACTTT.

Turning to this clone: This specimen includes other DNA sequences encoding the same CDR3. The rearrangement joins TRBV5-1 to TRBJ2-2, with a possible D match to TRBD2 (5 bases). V was shortened by 0 bases and J by 0 bases, with 6 bases between the two germline ends. The CDR3 spans 15 residues. Germline CDR1 and CDR2: SGHRS and YFSETQ. The CDR3 loop is CASSLVGANTGELFF. The DNA of the CDR3 is TGCGCCAGCAGCTTGGTCGGGGCGAACACCGGGGAGCTGTTTTTT.

The chain is built from TRBV28 and TRBJ2-7; 9 bases match TRBD1. J was trimmed by 5 bases and V by 6 bases; bases with no gene match: 8. The germline V gene encodes CDR1 MDHEN and CDR2 SYDVKM. The CDR3 runs 14 residues. CDR3 residues: CASRTGQGVHEQYF. The CDR3 nucleotides are TGTGCCAGCAGGACGGGACAGGGAGTACACGAGCAGTACTTC.

This clone has a handful of counts. The V and J genes are TRBV5-4 and TRBJ2-7, with D possibly matching TRBD2 (6 bases). The ends were cut back, 3 bases at V and 0 bases at J, with 25 bases in the middle. Germline CDR1 and CDR2: SGHNT and YYREEE (reference sequence). The CDR3 consists of 19 residues. The CDR3 nucleotides read TGTGCCAGCAGCTCTAAGCGCCTAAAGCCGGGACTTAGCTCCTACGAGCAGTACTTC. It translates to CASSSKRLKPGLSSYEQYF.

The rearrangement links TRBV5-1 to TRBJ1-2; no definite D call. Trimming shortened V by 0 bases and J by 1 base, and 10 bases separated the two germline ends. Germline assignment: CDR1 SGHRS and CDR2 YFSETQ. There are 15 residues in the CDR3. The CDR3 is CASSLGSEGNYGYTF. The CDR3 region has the DNA TGCGCCAGCAGCTTGGGGTCGGAGGGTAACTATGGCTACACCTTC. Looking up the rest from reference TRBV5-1 and TRBJ1-2 gives the full variable domain: KAGVTQTPRYLIKTRGQQVTLSCSPISGHRSVSWYQQTPGQGLQFLFEYFSETQRNKGNFPGRFSGRQFSNSRSEMNVSTLELGDSALYLCASSLGSEGNYGYTFGSGTRLTVV.

This chain joins TRBV6-5 and TRBJ2-3; 7 bases agree with TRBD2. The germline CDR1 and CDR2 sequences are MNHEY and SVGAGI. CDR3 size: 15 residues. Germline trimming cut 6 bases from V and 2 bases from J; bases unmatched to any gene: 8. CDR3 sequence: CASRRRLANTDTQYF. CDR3 coding DNA: TGTGCCAGCAGACGACGACTAGCCAACACAGATACGCAGTATTTT.

The rearrangement joins TRBV19 to TRBJ2-7, with TRBD2 matching over 7 bases. V trimming: 3 bases; J trimming: 6 bases; junction bases outside the gene matches: 11. Germline V lookup: CDR1 LNHDA, CDR2 SQIVND (reference sequence). The CDR3 totals 15 residues. The CDR3 nucleotides are TGTGCCAGTAGTATTAAGGCGGGAGAGACGACCGAGCAGTACTTC. Translation gives CASSIKAGETTEQYF.

V and J are TRBV7-3 and TRBJ2-1; the match to TRBD2 covers 9 bases. Germline CDR1 SGHTA, CDR2 FQGTGA. The CDR3 spans 14 residues. The ends lost 4 bases at V and 7 bases at J; junction bases unmatched: 5. The CDR3 reads CASSSGTSTNEQFF. Written as DNA, the CDR3 is TGTGCCAGCAGCTCCGGGACTAGCACGAATGAGCAGTTCTTC.

J is TRBJ1-6 and V is TRBV28; 8 nucleotides line up with TRBD1. This CDR3 is 19 amino acids long. Trimming removed 3 bases from V and 3 bases from J; junction bases left unmatched: 13. Looked up from germline, CDR1 is MDHEN and CDR2 is SYDVKM. This CDR3 is CASSFGTGGDTRYNSPLHF. CDR3 in DNA: TGTGCCAGCAGTTTCGGGACAGGAGGAGATACCCGCTATAATTCACCCCTCCACTTT. The full variable domain, rest sourced from reference TRBV28 and TRBJ1-6, is DVKVTQSSRYLVKRTGEKVFLECVQDMDHENMFWYRQDPGLGLRLIYFSYDVKMKEKGDIPEGYSVSREKKERFSLILESASTNQTSMYLCASSFGTGGDTRYNSPLHFGNGTRLTVT.

This chain uses TRBV5-5 with TRBJ2-7, with 7 bases aligning to TRBD1. V shed 4 bases and J 0 bases; nucleotides not matched to a gene: 7. Germline assignment: CDR1 SGHKS and CDR2 YYEKEE (reference sequence). The CDR3 loop spans 15 amino acids. The DNA of the CDR3 is TGTGCCAGCAGCGAAACCGGGACAGCCTCCTACGAGCAGTACTTC. Protein product: CASSETGTASYEQYF.

This clone has a handful of counts. Sequence at one end of the junction differs from germline and may be a read error. This chain connects TRBV6-1 to TRBJ1-1; tentatively, D is TRBD1 (6 bases). The germline V gene has CDR1 MNHNS and CDR2 SASEGT. The CDR3 totals 16 residues. CDR3 nucleotides: TGTGCCAGCGGTGACAGGAAGTACTCTCTGAACACTGAAGCTTTCTTT. Its translation: CASGDRKYSLNTEAFF.

This chain joins TRBV12-3 or TRBV12-4 and TRBJ2-5, with D tentatively TRBD1 (5 bases). V was clipped by 2 bases and J by 4 bases, with 5 bases between them. The CDR3 runs 12 residues. CDR3 DNA sequence: TGTGCCAGCAGTTTACAGGGAGAGACCCAGTACTTC. It yields the protein CASSLQGETQYF.

In nucleotides, the CDR3 is TGTGCCAGCTCGGGACTAGCGGGAGCAAACAATGAGCAGTTCTTC. Translated: CASSGLAGANNEQFF. The chain carries TRBV18 and TRBJ2-1; 14 bases align to TRBD2. This CDR3 region has 15 residues. V trimming: 6 bases; J trimming: 5 bases; junction bases outside the gene matches: 3. Germline CDR1 KGHSH, CDR2 LQKENI.